The 28 T cell receptor beta chains listed next were all sequenced from one sample in a study of response to subunit inactivated influenza vaccine. TCRdb passed the RT-PCR reads through MiXCR, listing each CDR3 protein once. The sample lists 750,000 to 850,000 distinct CDR3 sequences; approximately 17% were seen once. The sample here was PBMCs from blood, taken less than 6 days after vaccination. Receptors originate from a man aged 45-60 years who received an inactivated influenza vaccine.

The rearrangement links TRBV9 to TRBJ2-5; D is unresolved. This CDR3 is 13 amino acids long. CDR1 and CDR2 (germline): SGDLS, YYNGEE. The V end lost 3 bases, the J end lost 1 base, and 7 bases lay between the germline ends. Written as DNA, the CDR3 is TGTGCCAGCAGCGCCGATCGCCAAGAGACCCAGTACTTC. It encodes CASSADRQETQYF.

This chain links TRBV28 with TRBJ1-3, with TRBD1 matching over 7 bases. V shed 4 bases, J shed 6 bases, and the junction held 9 bases outside the gene matches. The CDR3 runs 15 residues. CDR1 and CDR2 from the germline V gene are MDHEN and SYDVKM. The CDR3: CASSSRTGFENTIYF. DNA for the CDR3: TGTGCCAGCAGTTCGCGGACAGGTTTTGAAAACACCATATATTTT.

The chain carries TRBV24-1 and TRBJ2-1, with 8 bases that match TRBD1. Germline V gene data show CDR1 as KGHDR and CDR2 as SFDVKD. The V and J ends lost 7 bases and 2 bases, in that order; junction bases with no gene match: 6. This CDR3 has 15 amino acids. The CDR3 coding sequence is TGTGCCACCAGAATGACAGGGGCCCCCTACAATGAGCAGTTCTTC. The encoded protein is CATRMTGAPYNEQFF.

This chain connects TRBV5-1 to TRBJ2-4, with TRBD1 matching over 10 bases. The CDR3 consists of 14 residues. V lost 0 bases, J lost 8 bases, and 2 bases stayed unmatched. Germline V gene data show CDR1 as SGHRS and CDR2 as YFSETQ. Here the CDR3 DNA reads TGCGCCAGCAGCTTGGGACAGGGGGCGGACATTCAGTACTTC. The encoded protein is CASSLGQGADIQYF.

CDR3 coding DNA: TGTGCCAGCAGCTTAAGCCCGGGACTACCCTACGAGCAGTACTTC. Translated: CASSLSPGLPYEQYF. This sequence joins TRBV11-2 and TRBJ2-7, with TRBD2 identical over 7 bases. With V trimmed by 2 bases and J by 2 bases, 6 bases remained unmatched. There are 15 residues in the CDR3. CDR1 and CDR2 (germline): SGHAT, FQNNGV.

The chain joins TRBV6-2 or TRBV6-3 to TRBJ2-5; tentative D call: TRBD2 (6 bases). This CDR3 region has 15 residues. CDR1 and CDR2 (germline): MNHEY, SVGEGT. V lost 4 bases, J lost 0 bases, and 12 bases lay in between. The CDR3 is CASSSRRDYQETQYF. CDR3 nucleotide sequence: TGTGCCAGCAGTTCTCGCCGGGACTACCAAGAGACCCAGTACTTC.

Of note for this clonotype: One end of the junction does not line up with germline, which may come from a read error. The rearrangement uses TRBV6-5 and TRBJ2-7, with D tentatively TRBD2 (6 bases). Germline CDR1 reads MNHEY; CDR2 reads SVGAGI. The length of the CDR3 is 17 residues. CDR3 loop: CASSYVGGNPSRYNSDF. The CDR3 DNA reads as TGTGCCAGCAGTTACGTGGGGGGAAACCCTTCTAGATATAATAGCGACTTC.

A few counts support this clonotype. The chain employs TRBV11-2 and TRBJ2-3, with D possibly called TRBD1 or TRBD2 (5 bases each). Germline CDR1 and CDR2: SGHAT and FQNNGV. The CDR3 is 18 amino acids. V was pared by 4 bases and J by 3 bases, with 23 bases between. The chain's CDR3 is CASSSFRGGGSLTDTQYF. As DNA, the CDR3 is TGTGCCAGCAGCTCCTTCCGGGGTGGGGGTAGTTTGACAGATACGCAGTATTTT.

Only a few counts were recorded for this clonotype. The chain couples TRBV7-9 to TRBJ2-1, with 9 bases identical to TRBD1. The CDR3 is made up of 16 amino acids. Germline assignment: CDR1 SEHNR and CDR2 FQNEAQ (reference sequence). J gave up 8 bases and V 2 bases, and 10 bases lay outside the gene matches. This chain's CDR3 is CASSLLPGQGIDEQFF. CDR3 sequence (DNA): TGTGCCAGCAGCTTACTTCCGGGACAGGGTATCGATGAGCAGTTCTTC.

Ten or more counts support this clonotype. The rearrangement links TRBV15 to TRBJ2-3; D is undetermined. The V end was cut by 9 bases, the J end by 0 bases, with 10 bases between. Germline V gene data show CDR1 as LNHNV and CDR2 as YYDKDF (reference sequence). The CDR3 has 13 residues. The CDR3 is CATRPTSTDTQYF. CDR3 nucleotide sequence: TGTGCCACACGGCCAACAAGCACAGATACGCAGTATTTT.

In its sample, this clonotype was seen many times. The chain joins TRBV7-2 to TRBJ2-3; D unresolved. Germline values: CDR1 SGHTA, CDR2 FQGNSA. The CDR3 length is 11 residues. Trimming stripped 5 bases from V and 4 bases from J, with 4 bases between. CDR3 bases: TGTGCCAGCAGCCAACCAGATACGCAGTATTTT. This gives the protein CASSQPDTQYF.

This rearrangement joins TRBV4-3 to TRBJ2-1; the D is unclear. Trimming pared 3 bases from V and 4 bases from J, leaving 13 bases between. Germline CDR1 LGHNA, CDR2 YSLEER. The CDR3 extends over 15 amino acids. In DNA form, the CDR3 reads TGCGCCAGCAGCCAGGGGTCAGAGAGATACAATGAGCAGTTCTTC. It is translated as CASSQGSERYNEQFF.

This clonotype turned up a few times. CDR3 nucleotide sequence: TGTGCCAGCTCCCCGGGCCCCTCAGTGGAGACCCAGTACTTC. Its translation: CASSPGPSVETQYF. The chain employs TRBV12-3 or TRBV12-4 and TRBJ2-5; D not certain. Trimming shortened V by 8 bases and J by 5 bases, and 18 bases separated the two germline ends. The CDR3 runs to 14 residues.

J is TRBJ2-7 and V is TRBV28, with a possible D match to TRBD1 (6 bases). In germline, CDR1 is MDHEN, CDR2 SYDVKM. This CDR3 has 14 residues. Trimming pared 4 bases from V and 0 bases from J, leaving 10 bases between. The CDR3 protein is CASSSPGASYEQYF. The DNA of the CDR3 is TGTGCCAGCAGTTCCCCAGGGGCCTCCTACGAGCAGTACTTC.

This clonotype turned up a few times. In DNA form, the CDR3 reads TGTGCCACCAGTGGTGGTGGCGGGTACAATGAGCAGTTCTTC. It codes for CATSGGGGYNEQFF. V is TRBV24-1 and J is TRBJ2-1, with a tentative D call TRBD2 (5 bases). Trimming removed 5 bases at V and 4 bases at J, with 11 bases between. This CDR3 has 14 residues. CDR1 is KGHDR and CDR2 is SFDVKD in the germline V gene.

V is TRBV20-1 and J is TRBJ2-3; 7 bases agree with TRBD2. Trimming at V came to 6 bases and at J to 3 bases, leaving 3 bases not matched to a gene. CDR3 size: 12 residues. Germline V CDR1 and CDR2: DFQATT, SNEGSKA (reference sequence). CDR3: CSAKRETDTQYF. The CDR3 DNA reads as TGCAGTGCAAAGCGGGAAACAGATACGCAGTATTTT.

This clonotype was seen only a few times. The V gene is TRBV30, the J gene TRBJ2-1; D perhaps matches TRBD1 (6 bases). Trimming pared 2 bases from V and 7 bases from J, leaving 9 bases between. There are 12 residues in the CDR3. Germline V gene sequence: CDR1 GTSNPN, CDR2 SVGIG (reference sequence). The CDR3 sequence: CAWSTTGNEQFF. As DNA, the CDR3 is TGTGCCTGGAGTACCACAGGGAATGAGCAGTTCTTC. Full variable domain (remainder filled in from reference TRBV30 and TRBJ2-1): SQTIHQWPATLVQPVGSPLSLECTVEGTSNPNLYWYRQAAGRGLQLLFYSVGIGQISSEVPQNLSASRPQDRQFILSSKKLLLSDSGFYLCAWSTTGNEQFFGPGTRLTVL.

In its sample, this clonotype was seen a few times. The chain uses TRBV6-1 and TRBJ1-1; D gene unclear. CDR3 length: 13 amino acids. V was pared by 7 bases and J by 11 bases, with 20 bases between. Germline-derived CDR1 and CDR2 are MNHNS and SASEGT. DNA for the CDR3: TGTGCCAGCACTCCTGAAACACCGGGTGAGGCTTTCTTT. Translated: CASTPETPGEAFF.

This CDR3 is CASSLVAGGPYEQFF. The CDR3, as DNA: TGTGCCAGCAGTTTAGTAGCGGGGGGGCCATATGAGCAGTTCTTC. V is TRBV27 and J is TRBJ2-1; 11 bases map to TRBD2. The CDR3 has 15 amino acids. V lost 2 bases, J lost 8 bases, and 5 bases stayed unmatched. Germline V gene sequence: CDR1 MNHEY, CDR2 SMNVEV (reference sequence).

This chain connects TRBV28 to TRBJ2-5; perhaps TRBD2 as D (6 bases). Germline assignment: CDR1 MDHEN and CDR2 SYDVKM. V lost 3 bases to trimming and J lost 4 bases, with 15 bases between them. CDR3 length: 15 residues. The CDR3 bases are TGTGCCAGCAGTTTGGGATCAGGACTAACAGAGACCCAGTACTTC. Protein sequence: CASSLGSGLTETQYF.

V usage is TRBV5-1 and J usage is TRBJ2-7; 11 bases map to TRBD2. Germline loops: CDR1 SGHRS, CDR2 YFSETQ. Trimming took 2 bases from V and 2 from J; bases not matched to a gene: 9. The CDR3 sequence is 17 residues long. CDR3 in amino acids: CASSLLAGEGSAYEQYF. In nucleotides, the CDR3 is TGCGCCAGCAGCTTACTAGCGGGAGAGGGTAGCGCCTACGAGCAGTACTTC.

This clonotype appeared a few times. The chain combines TRBV5-1 with TRBJ2-7; TRBD2 aligns across 9 bases. V shed 5 bases and J 1 base; nucleotides not matched to a gene: 7. The germline gives CDR1 SGHRS, CDR2 YFSETQ. The CDR3 extends over 15 amino acids. Written as DNA, the CDR3 is TGCGCCAGCAGGCTAGCGGGAAGGTTTTCCTACGAGCAGTACTTC. The encoded protein is CASRLAGRFSYEQYF. The full variable domain, with the rest looked up from reference TRBV5-1 and TRBJ2-7, is KAGVTQTPRYLIKTRGQQVTLSCSPISGHRSVSWYQQTPGQGLQFLFEYFSETQRNKGNFPGRFSGRQFSNSRSEMNVSTLELGDSALYLCASRLAGRFSYEQYFGPGTRLTVT.

V and J are TRBV7-9 and TRBJ1-2; D gene uncertain. The CDR3 has 12 residues. The ends were cut back, 1 base at V and 2 bases at J, with 2 bases in the middle. Germline V gene data show CDR1 as SEHNR and CDR2 as FQNEAQ (reference sequence). The CDR3 here is CASSLENYGYTF. DNA of the CDR3: TGTGCCAGCAGCTTAGAGAACTATGGCTACACCTTC.

This chain links TRBV7-2 with TRBJ1-2, with D tentatively TRBD1 (5 bases). Between the trimmed V and J ends, which lost 5 bases and 5 bases, there was a span of 15 bases. Germline CDR1 reads SGHTA; CDR2 reads FQGNSA. The CDR3 is 14 residues long. The DNA of the CDR3 is TGTGCCAGCAGCCCGCGCCGGGACGCATATGGCTACACCTTC. This sequence encodes CASSPRRDAYGYTF.

The table lists this clonotype with a few counts. The V gene is TRBV7-6, the J gene TRBJ1-5, with no clear D. CDR1 and CDR2 (germline): SGHVS, FNYEAQ. Trimming cost V 5 bases and J 4 bases, with 3 bases left between them. CDR3 length: 11 residues. The CDR3 nucleotides are TGTGCCAGCAGCCCTAATCAGCCCCAGCATTTT. This encodes CASSPNQPQHF.

With regard to this clonotype: This may stem from a read error, because a much larger clone lies one nucleotide away. V and J are TRBV29-1 and TRBJ2-7; either TRBD1 or TRBD2 may fit D (5 bases each). This CDR3 contains 13 residues. CDR1 and CDR2 (germline): SQVTM, ANQGSEA. Between the trimmed V and J ends, which lost 4 bases and 3 bases, there was a span of 13 bases. CDR3: CSVVLRGYYEQYF. In DNA form, the CDR3 reads TGCAGCGTTGTCCTGAGGGGCTACTACGAGCAGTACTTC.

CDR3 region: CASSLGRGFTYNEQFF. CDR3 DNA sequence: TGTGCCAGCAGCTTGGGAAGGGGTTTTACCTACAATGAGCAGTTCTTC. J is TRBJ2-1 and V is TRBV13, with D perhaps matching TRBD1 (5 bases). The CDR3 length is 16 residues. Trimming removed 3 bases from V and 2 bases from J, with 14 bases in between. Germline V gene data show CDR1 as PRHDT and CDR2 as FYEKMQ (reference sequence).

In its sample, this clonotype was seen a few times. The chain is built from TRBV4-2 and TRBJ2-1; 10 nucleotides agree with TRBD2. The germline V gene encodes CDR1 LGHNA and CDR2 YNFKEQ. Unmatched junction bases numbered 8, after V lost 2 bases and J lost 7 bases. The CDR3 is made up of 16 amino acids. The CDR3 bases are TGTGCCAGCAGCCAACAGGCTAGCGGGAGTCGGAATGAGCAGTTCTTC. Its protein product is CASSQQASGSRNEQFF.